This entry features one T cell receptor beta chain sequence. The data are from a study of identical twins. This CDR3 comprises 15 residues. Trimming removed 1 base from V and 2 bases from J; junction bases left unmatched: 5. Germline CDR1 DFQATT, CDR2 SNEGSKA (reference sequence). TCRdb reprocessed the 5' RACE reads with MiXCR, giving one entry per CDR3 protein. This sample carries 470,000 or so distinct CDR3 sequences, about 24% of them seen once, and the ten largest clones take around 3%. This sample also belongs to another study, concerning T cells expressing NK-cell markers.

The chain couples TRBV20-1 to TRBJ2-3; the match to TRBD2 covers 8 bases. Source material: CD4+ T cells sorted from blood. The receptor was derived from a young woman in good health. CDR3 loop: CSARGLAGDTDTQYF. The CDR3 DNA reads TGCAGTGCTAGAGGTCTAGCGGGCGACACAGATACGCAGTATTTT.